This T cell receptor (beta chain) originates from a study of blood T cell repertoires in COVID-19. Study information: There were acute and convalescent COVID-19 samples, and they came from the United States, Italy and Spain.

The CDR3 covers 11 residues. Germline CDR1 is MDHEN and CDR2 is SYDVKM. V shed 2 bases and J shed 5 bases, with 3 bases lying between them. Notes on this clone: Other DNA variants within this sample encode the same CDR3.

Repertoires were generated with immunoSEQ multiplex PCR, while TCRdb's copy carries only in-frame clones and drops some. Among around 300,000 clones listed, around 87% were seen once. The specimen sequenced was PBMCs or T cells enriched from blood (not recorded which). This sequence originates from a woman aged 30 to 39 who had recovered from COVID-19. This chain joins TRBV28 and TRBJ1-1, with D unresolved. CDR3 bases: TGTGCCAGCAGTTTACGGACTGAAGCTTTCTTT. Translated, it gives CASSLRTEAFF.